This T cell receptor beta chain stems from a study of T cells in Graves' hyperthyroidism and ophthalmopathy (dated by TCRdb to between 2017 and 2020). With respect to the entire study: Peripheral blood was collected at initial diagnosis, before any treatment. To identify TCR V-J signatures that set the groups apart, the researchers used a discovery cohort of about a hundred patients, made up of 40 to 45 with Graves' ophthalmopathy and about 60 with stable Graves' hyperthyroidism. Prospective prediction of ophthalmopathy was tested in an independent validation cohort of fewer than 20 hyperthyroidism patients and around 16 patients who later progressed to ophthalmopathy. The 80 to 100 discovery patients were randomly divided into training and test sets at a 7:3 ratio. The study also compared thyroid tissue and blood T-cell repertoires from roughly 6 Graves' hyperthyroidism patients. Following sampling, methimazole starting at 30 mg daily was given to hyperthyroidism patients, and high-dose intravenous methylprednisolone was given to ophthalmopathy patients. According to the paper, TCR Vbeta CDR3 sequencing was carried out on some 130 peripheral blood samples, which came from around 43 ophthalmopathy, approximately 72 hyperthyroidism and roughly 17 progressor patients. Beyond this particular receptor, the publication reports: Most expanded thyroid clonotypes (frequency above 0.001) were also detected in blood, suggesting blood repertoires may reflect thyroid immune responses. In validation, the model predicted progression to ophthalmopathy a median of about 6.8 months before onset, with approximately 70% sensitivity and about 75% specificity. Sample size was not statistically predetermined, and blinding of investigators to group allocation was not performed. A 13 V-J signature model separated ophthalmopathy from stable hyperthyroidism, with just over 85% sensitivity and roughly 81% specificity in cross-validation and 80%/75% in testing.

About this clonotype itself: Its antigen target is currently unknown. One base away there is no much larger clone; base qualities are not given.

The TCR beta CDR3 regions were amplified from the RNA transcripts. For the first round of RT-PCR on the TCR CDR3, the HTBI primer set was used together with the Qiagen OneStep RT-PCR kit. The libraries were constructed in a second round of multiplex PCR and then size-selected and purified. Sequencing of the libraries was done on an Illumina HiSeq2000 using paired-end 100 bp reads. The authors' analysis ran thus. SOAPnuke was used to process the raw data, throwing out any read that contained adapters or uncalled bases, had a mean Phred below 15, or lacked an exact constant-primer or identifier match. COPE v1.2.5 was used to merge high-quality paired reads, and clonotypes were defined as unique nucleotide sequences. MiTCR v1.1 was used to align the clonotypes against IMGT TRBV, TRBD and TRBJ reference segments. The analysis was restricted to V-J combinations with a frequency above 0.0001, which together covered 99.2% of the repertoires. The TCS score was defined as F50 (clonal expansion) divided by E x V (chaos), with BLOSUM62-based TCRdist calculated between CDR3 peptides within each V-J. Welch's t-statistics and random forest reduced approximately 520 V-J features to 10 to 15, which were used in a naive Bayes classifier (R e1071). TCRdb reprocessed the public reads (quality trimming at Q25 with fastp, clone calling with MiXCR) and kept in-frame beta chains. Identical CDR3 protein sequences are pooled into one entry, listed with their most common genes and DNA. The V and J calls were not made by the authors but by TCRdb's processing. Counted in this sample were around 500,000 distinct CDR3 sequences; around 15% of them appeared once. Of the sample, approximately 14% falls within the top ten clones.

V and J lose 5 bases and 5 bases, and a span of 19 bases separates them. According to the germline V gene, CDR1 reads KGHSH and CDR2 reads LQKENI. From cysteine to phenylalanine, the CDR3 is 16 amino acids long. Of all the DNA, just the CDR3 is kept, 48 bases in frame from base 1. Graves' hyperthyroidism was defined as stable when no progression to ophthalmopathy occurred over 18 months of follow-up. Hyperthyroidism patients were aged 18 to 65 years and newly diagnosed, with disease duration of less than 2 months. Exclusion was applied to patients with uncontrolled infections, other autoimmune diseases, pregnancy or lactation. Clinical symptoms, serum thyroxine and TRAb, thyroid ultrasound, and orbital computed tomography formed the basis for the diagnoses. PBMCs were separated from roughly 9.3 ml of fresh peripheral blood using Ficoll-Paque density gradient centrifugation. Trizol reagent was used to extract total RNA, and RNA quality was then checked on an Agilent 2100 Bioanalyzer.

The V and J segments used are TRBV18 and TRBJ1-3, with the D gene not confidently named. This sequence was found in a middle-aged woman with Graves' hyperthyroidism. Sequences were obtained from blood. The nucleotide sequence is given as TGTGCCAGCTCAACAGCCCCACAGTCGCTACGAAACACCATATATTTT. Translation gives CASSTAPQSLRNTIYF.